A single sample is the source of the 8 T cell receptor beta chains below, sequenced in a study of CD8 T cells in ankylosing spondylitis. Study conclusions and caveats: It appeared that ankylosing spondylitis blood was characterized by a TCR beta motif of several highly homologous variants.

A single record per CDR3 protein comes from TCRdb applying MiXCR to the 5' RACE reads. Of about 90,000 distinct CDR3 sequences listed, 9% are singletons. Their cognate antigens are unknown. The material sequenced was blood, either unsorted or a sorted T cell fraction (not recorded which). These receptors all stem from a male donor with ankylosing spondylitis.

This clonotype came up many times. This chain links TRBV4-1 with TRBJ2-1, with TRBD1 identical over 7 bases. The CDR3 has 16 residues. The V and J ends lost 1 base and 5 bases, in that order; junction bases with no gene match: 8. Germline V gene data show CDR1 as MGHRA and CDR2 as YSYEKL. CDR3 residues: CASSQGWGQTDNEQFF. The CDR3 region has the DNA TGCGCCAGCAGCCAAGGATGGGGACAGACTGACAATGAGCAGTTCTTC.

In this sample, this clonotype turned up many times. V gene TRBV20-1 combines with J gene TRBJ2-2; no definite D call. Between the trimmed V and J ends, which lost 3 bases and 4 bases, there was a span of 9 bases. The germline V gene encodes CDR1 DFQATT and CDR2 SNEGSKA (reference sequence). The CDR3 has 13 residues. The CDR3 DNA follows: TGCAGTGCTAGTCTAGGGATCACCGGGGAGCTGTTTTTT. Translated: CSASLGITGELFF.

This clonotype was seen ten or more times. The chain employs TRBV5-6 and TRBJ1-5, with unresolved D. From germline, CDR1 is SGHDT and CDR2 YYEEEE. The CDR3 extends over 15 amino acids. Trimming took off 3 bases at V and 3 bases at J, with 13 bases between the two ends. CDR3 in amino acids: CASSSRGGNNQPQHF. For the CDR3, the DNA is TGTGCCAGCAGCTCCCGGGGAGGGAACAATCAGCCCCAGCATTTT.

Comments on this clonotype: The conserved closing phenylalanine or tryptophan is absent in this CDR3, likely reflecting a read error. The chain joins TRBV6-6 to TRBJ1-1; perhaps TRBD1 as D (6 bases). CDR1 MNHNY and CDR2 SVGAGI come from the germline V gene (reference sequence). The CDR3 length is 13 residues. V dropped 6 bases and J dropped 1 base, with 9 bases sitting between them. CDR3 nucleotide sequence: TGTGCCAGCAGACCGGGGGCGAACACTGAAGCTTTCCTT. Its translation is CASRPGANTEAFL.

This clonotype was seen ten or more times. DNA of the CDR3: TGTGCCAGCAGCTTAGAAGGCGGGTCCTACAATGAGCAGTTCTTC. As protein: CASSLEGGSYNEQFF. The V and J genes are TRBV7-6 and TRBJ2-1; weak D call: TRBD2 (5 bases). The CDR3 totals 15 residues. Deletions cut 1 base from V and 1 base from J, with 8 bases between. The germline V gene has CDR1 SGHVS and CDR2 FNYEAQ.

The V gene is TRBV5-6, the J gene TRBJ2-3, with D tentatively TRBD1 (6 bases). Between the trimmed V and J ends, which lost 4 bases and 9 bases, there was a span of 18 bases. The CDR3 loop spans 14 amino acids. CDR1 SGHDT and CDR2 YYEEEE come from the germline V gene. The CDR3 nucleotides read TGTGCCAGCAGCCCGACGTTACAGGGAGTAACGCAGTATTTT. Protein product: CASSPTLQGVTQYF.

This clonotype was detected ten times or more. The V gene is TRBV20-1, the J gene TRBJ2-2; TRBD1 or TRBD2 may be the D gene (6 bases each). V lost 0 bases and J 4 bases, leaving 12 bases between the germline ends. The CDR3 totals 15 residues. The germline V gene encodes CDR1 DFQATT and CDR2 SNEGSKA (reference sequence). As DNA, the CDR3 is TGCAGTGCTAGAGATCGGGGGCTCGGCACCGGGGAGCTGTTTTTT. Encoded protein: CSARDRGLGTGELFF.

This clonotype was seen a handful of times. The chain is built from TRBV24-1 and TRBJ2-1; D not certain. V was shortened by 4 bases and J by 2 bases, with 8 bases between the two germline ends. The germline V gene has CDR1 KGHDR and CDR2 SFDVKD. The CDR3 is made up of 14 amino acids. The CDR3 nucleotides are TGTGCCACCAGTGACTCCGGACCCTACAATGAGCAGTTCTTC. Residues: CATSDSGPYNEQFF.